The clone carrying this TCR beta chain was observed a few times. Its antigen remains unidentified. TCRdb ran MiXCR on the 5' RACE reads and lists one entry per CDR3 protein. The sample contains 300,000 or so distinct CDR3 sequences, around 9.3% of which appear only once. This record belongs to a study of T cells after yellow fever vaccination. Study-level findings and limits: Clonotype sharing between CD4 and CD8 compartments was small. Abundant clonotypes from the bulk population could have been carried over as contaminants into FACS-sorted repertoires.

V dropped 3 bases and J dropped 1 base, with 9 bases sitting between them. The CDR3 consists of 13 residues. Germline-derived CDR1 and CDR2 are SQVTM and ANQGSEA. V usage is TRBV29-1 and J usage is TRBJ1-1, with D unclear. The TCR was taken from a man aged 18 to 30 who received the YFV17D yellow fever vaccine. The sample here was CD4+ T cells sorted from PBMCs, taken 5 days after the yellow fever booster vaccination. The CDR3 DNA reads TGCAGCGTTGAGATATCTGCGAACACTGAAGCTTTCTTT. Translation: CSVEISANTEAFF.